This T cell receptor beta chain was recovered during a study of shared clonotypes between healthy human individuals (dated by TCRdb to the early 2020s). Study-wide context: The cohort included three men and a couple of women between 18 and 49 years of age. Leukapheresis yielded between about 0.85 and 9 billion PBMCs per donor. To estimate repertoire size and how much clonotypes are shared between individuals, the study performed deep sequencing of blood TCR repertoires from about 5 healthy adults. To increase sequencing depth and limit assay-specific biases, TCR repertoire library preparation and sequencing were carried out by different laboratories using diverse techniques.

The donors were healthy, HIV-negative adults with no recently reported acute infections or vaccinations. Only Caucasian adults living in Nashville, Tennessee, USA were represented among the donors. For unsorted samples, some 90 million PBMCs were counted, and genomic DNA was extracted using the QIAamp DNA Blood Mini kit. Blood was collected by leukapheresis, and PBMCs were isolated by Ficoll-Histopaque density gradient centrifugation and then cryopreserved in liquid nitrogen vapor phase. The germline V gene encodes CDR1 SNHLY and CDR2 FYNNEI. Spanning cysteine to phenylalanine, the CDR3 consists of 15 amino acids. Only the CDR3 DNA is retained, 45 bases long and in frame from the first base. Using the deep immunoSEQ assay, multiplex PCR amplified TCR CDR3 regions from genomic DNA. Extracted genomic DNA from each cell subset was distributed evenly across all wells of several immunoSEQ 96-well plates, and each plate was treated as a replicate. For unsorted PBMC, about 0.3 ug genomic DNA, equal to about 30,000 T cell genomes, was loaded into each replicate PCR. Ten immunoSEQ deep assay plates were used to sequence unsorted PBMC genomic DNA. Purified libraries were measured with a Qubit 3.0 fluorometer, size-checked on a Bioanalyzer 2100, and measured again with the KAPA Library Quantification kit. Every immunoSEQ 96-well plate was sequenced on a separate single-read 150-cycle Illumina NextSeq 550 flow cell. Turning to the authors' computational methods: The immunoSEQ output contained only junctional sequences without quality scores, so filtering could not match that applied to full-length reads. Sequences were annotated with PyIR, a Python wrapper for IgBLAST v1.9, using IMGT germline references to assign V/J genes and CDR3. Reads with weak V/J assignments (E-value above 1e-6), missing CDR3, stop codons, out-of-frame junctions, or ambiguous translated residues were removed. A V3J clonotype was defined by an identical inferred V gene, J gene, and CDR3 amino acid sequence. Percentage overlap between repertoires was computed as shared unique clonotypes divided by the size of the smaller repertoire. Three approaches were used to assess repertoire richness: RTK rarefaction, the Chao1 estimator, and Recon v2.1 estimates of unobserved clonotypes. This immuneACCESS table, as held by TCRdb, lists in-frame sequences with V and J called but not all clones. Of the missing ones, under half trace to an unresolved V gene in checked studies; the others have no known cause. The DNA gave D and trimming, while V, J and clone size come from that table. The sample records some 470,000 clones, around 78% of which are singletons. 10% to 15% of the sample rests with the top ten.

A remark on this clone: The specificity of this receptor is unknown. No quality values exist for individual bases; no much larger clone is one base distant.

The paper's findings and limits, for the study overall: Pairwise subsampling indicated that sequencing depth was expected to affect the degree of clonotype sharing among donors. Sampling was restricted to blood, and TCR repertoires in tissues likely differ from the TCR repertoires found in blood. Because the study included only a small number of donors, the genetic and exposure-history diversity represented was limited.

Recombination linked TRBV2 to TRBJ2-5, with 7 middle bases fitting TRBD1. The end of the DNA aligns better with TRBJ2-7, so the J call may be wrong. Sequenced input: PBMCs. The sequence derives from a woman in her thirties or forties in good health. Some clones in this sample may be carry-over from other donors' samples. At the DNA level, the sequence is TGTGCCAGCAGTGAAGAGACAGGGTATGCCTACGAGCAGTACTTC. This gives the protein CASSEETGYAYEQYF.